This TCR beta chain was profiled in a study of blood T cell repertoires in COVID-19. At the level of the study: There were acute and convalescent COVID-19 samples, and they came from the United States, Italy and Spain. The analysed material was cDNA or gDNA that came from T cells, B-cell-depleted T cells, or PBMCs.

Measured with immunoSEQ multiplex PCR; TCRdb has only the in-frame clones, and not every one. Among almost 250,000 clones listed, 65% to 90% were seen once. Participant-reported clinical history was the basis for cohort assignment. Per germline, CDR1 MNHEY and CDR2 SMNVEV (reference sequence). CDR3 length: 13 residues. V lost 3 bases and J lost 0, with 6 bases in between. The chain has TRBV27 and TRBJ2-7; no clear D gene. Input material: PBMCs or T cells enriched from blood (not recorded which). This receptor was obtained from a woman in her fifties or sixties with acute COVID-19. This chain's CDR3 is CASSLAFSYEQYF. The DNA for the CDR3 is TGTGCCAGCAGTTTGGCCTTCTCCTACGAGCAGTACTTC.